The T cell receptor (beta chain) described here comes from a study of blood T cells in healthy people across ages. The germline gives CDR1 SGHKS, CDR2 YYEKEE (reference sequence). The CDR3 runs to 13 residues. About this clonotype: As yet, its antigen is unknown. The junction departs from the called germline gene at one end, perhaps through a read error.

A second PCR, run for about 6 to 11 cycles, used a sample-barcoded 5' primer plus a J-beta primer mix. TCRdb reanalysed the 5' RACE reads using MiXCR and keeps one entry per CDR3 protein. The sample has fewer than 800,000 distinct CDR3 sequences, roughly 21% seen once; the top ten hold about 3.6%. General observations from the study: Diversity figures derived from one million T cells were judged to underestimate the true value. Relative to aged donors, long-lived donors carried more naive CD4+ cells and displayed higher diversity. Donor CMV status was unknown, possibly confounding expanded clonotype changes.

The gene calls are TRBV5-5 and TRBJ2-5; no firm D call. The sequence was collected from an older man in good health. The sequenced sample consisted of blood. The CDR3 DNA reads TGTGCCAGCGGCTTGGATAGGGTTGAGACCCAGTACTTC. The encoded protein is CASGLDRVETQYF.